These 26 T cell receptor beta chains were sequenced from one sample in a study of T cells after posttransplantation cyclophosphamide. The protocol was immunoSEQ multiplex PCR, while the TCRdb copy is restricted to in-frame clones and leaves out a portion. The sample has roughly 3,100 clones; more than 65% are singletons. Material: CD8+ T cells sorted from bone marrow. The receptor source for this set is a woman between 55 and 75 years old in good health, CMV-negative, and a related stem cell transplant donor.

V gene TRBV19 combines with J gene TRBJ2-3; the D gene is possibly TRBD2 (6 bases). V was cut by 7 bases and J by 2 bases, with 16 bases left in between. The CDR3 has 15 residues. Germline-derived CDR1 and CDR2 are LNHDA and SQIVND (reference sequence). CDR3 bases: TGTGCCAGTATGCGGTTCTCTAGCGCCACAGATACGCAGTATTTT. Amino acids: CASMRFSSATDTQYF.

This CDR3 reads CASRPRGPVGEKLFF. Written as DNA, the CDR3 is TGTGCCAGCAGGCCCCGAGGGCCAGTGGGTGAAAAACTGTTTTTT. This chain uses TRBV28 with TRBJ1-4; D is unclear. Trimming pared 6 bases from V and 7 bases from J, leaving 18 bases between. The CDR3 is 15 amino acids. Germline V gene data show CDR1 as MDHEN and CDR2 as SYDVKM.

The CDR3 is CASSVEGGSTDTQYF. DNA for the CDR3: TGTGCCAGCAGCGTAGAAGGCGGTAGCACAGATACGCAGTATTTT. The V gene is TRBV9, the J gene TRBJ2-3; D is ambiguous. The V and J ends lost 0 bases and 0 bases respectively, with 8 bases between them. CDR3 length: 15 residues. Germline V gene sequence: CDR1 SGDLS, CDR2 YYNGEE.

The chain joins TRBV5-1 to TRBJ1-2, with D perhaps TRBD1 (6 bases). The CDR3 runs to 14 residues. Germline V gene lookup returns CDR1 SGHRS and CDR2 YFSETQ. Deletions cut 4 bases from V and 4 bases from J, with 14 bases between. The CDR3 protein is CASSPGTSSYGYTF. DNA for the CDR3: TGCGCCAGCAGCCCTGGGACATCTTCCTATGGCTACACCTTC.

The chain has TRBV13 and TRBJ1-1; D possibly corresponds to TRBD1 (5 bases). The CDR3 has 14 amino acids. V lost 0 bases to trimming and J lost 11 bases, with 16 bases between them. Germline lookup yields CDR1 PRHDT and CDR2 FYEKMQ (reference sequence). This chain's CDR3 is CASSLGGRGVMAFF. In DNA, the CDR3 is TGTGCCAGCAGCTTAGGCGGGCGGGGGGTGATGGCTTTCTTT.

The V and J genes are TRBV20-1 and TRBJ2-3, with D perhaps TRBD2 (6 bases). V dropped 3 bases and J dropped 7 bases, with 8 bases sitting between them. The CDR3 totals 11 residues. The germline gives CDR1 DFQATT, CDR2 SNEGSKA (reference sequence). Written as DNA, the CDR3 is TGCAGTGCTAGGGAGGGGTATACGCAGTATTTT. Amino acids: CSAREGYTQYF.

The CDR3 is CASSQGSASNTDTQYF. CDR3 nucleotides: TGCGCCAGCAGCCAAGGGTCCGCTAGCAACACAGATACGCAGTATTTT. The V gene is TRBV4-1, the J gene TRBJ2-3; D might be TRBD2 (5 bases). Looked up from germline, CDR1 is MGHRA and CDR2 is YSYEKL. The CDR3 covers 16 residues. V was cut by 1 base and J by 2 bases, with 13 bases left in between.

The gene calls are TRBV6-5 and TRBJ2-1, with unresolved D. Germline lookup yields CDR1 MNHEY and CDR2 SVGAGI. This CDR3 has 10 amino acids. With 4 bases removed from V and 9 bases from J, the gap between germline ends came to 4 bases. Written as DNA, the CDR3 is TGTGCCAGCAGTTCCGGTGAGCAGTTCTTC. Its protein is CASSSGEQFF.

V and J are TRBV4-2 and TRBJ1-5; perhaps TRBD1 as D (5 bases). With 4 bases removed from V and 3 bases from J, the gap between germline ends came to 13 bases. Germline V gene lookup returns CDR1 LGHNA and CDR2 YNFKEQ. This CDR3 contains 15 residues. CDR3 sequence: CASSPEGFVNQPQHF. The CDR3 DNA sequence: TGTGCCAGCAGCCCGGAGGGGTTCGTCAATCAGCCCCAGCATTTT.

In this sample, this clone is large. The J gene is TRBJ1-4, the V gene TRBV6-1; the match to TRBD1 covers 7 bases. The germline V gene has CDR1 MNHNS and CDR2 SASEGT. The CDR3 has 14 amino acids. Trimming at V came to 6 bases and at J to 5 bases, leaving 6 bases not matched to a gene. The CDR3 nucleotides read TGTGCCAGCAGAATCCGGGACAGCAATGAAAAACTGTTTTTT. Its translation is CASRIRDSNEKLFF.

The rearrangement joins TRBV7-9 to TRBJ2-3, with 7 bases matching TRBD2. Per germline, CDR1 SEHNR and CDR2 FQNEAQ (reference sequence). The J segment lost 3 bases and the V segment lost 6 bases, leaving 9 bases of the junction unmatched. The CDR3 spans 15 residues. Here the CDR3 DNA reads TGTGCCAGCAGTTACCGAGCGGGACTAACAGATACGCAGTATTTT. Its protein product is CASSYRAGLTDTQYF.

The sample holds one count of this clone. As DNA, the CDR3 is TGTGCCAGCAAACCCTATCTTGGGGGGGCAAATGGCTACACCTTC. Encoded protein: CASKPYLGGANGYTF. The V gene is TRBV6-1, the J gene TRBJ1-2; maybe TRBD1 (6 bases). Looked up from germline, CDR1 is MNHNS and CDR2 is SASEGT. The CDR3 loop spans 15 amino acids. Trimming cost V 7 bases and J 6 bases, with 21 bases left between them.

The genes are TRBV9 and TRBJ1-1; tentative D call: TRBD1 (5 bases). Germline values: CDR1 SGDLS, CDR2 YYNGEE. Trimming cost V 4 bases and J 0 bases, with 13 bases left between them. The CDR3 runs 15 residues. The CDR3 DNA is TGTGCCAGCAGCAATGGGGGAGGGATGAACACTGAAGCTTTCTTT. It translates to CASSNGGGMNTEAFF.

The gene calls are TRBV30 and TRBJ2-7; the D gene is possibly TRBD1 (6 bases). The germline gives CDR1 GTSNPN, CDR2 SVGIG (reference sequence). The V and J ends lost 0 bases and 0 bases respectively, with 21 bases between them. The CDR3 has 18 residues. This CDR3 reads CAWSVPDTGTLFSYEQYF. The CDR3, as DNA: TGTGCCTGGAGTGTACCAGACACAGGGACCCTTTTCTCCTACGAGCAGTACTTC.

V and J are TRBV28 and TRBJ2-6; perhaps TRBD2 as D (5 bases). Germline loops: CDR1 MDHEN, CDR2 SYDVKM. CDR3 size: 20 residues. The V gene lost 3 bases and the J gene lost 0 bases, with 21 bases spanning the gap. CDR3 bases: TGTGCCAGCAGTTTTCTAGCAGGAAAATCCCCTGTCTCTGGGGCCAACGTCCTGACTTTC. Amino acid sequence: CASSFLAGKSPVSGANVLTF.

The chain has TRBV4-3 and TRBJ1-2; D gene unclear. Germline lookup yields CDR1 LGHNA and CDR2 YSLEER. The V gene lost 4 bases and the J gene lost 4 bases, with 10 bases spanning the gap. The CDR3 extends over 13 amino acids. The CDR3 loop reads CASSLYRFYGYTF. For the CDR3, the DNA is TGCGCCAGCAGCCTTTACAGATTCTATGGCTACACCTTC.

This rearrangement joins TRBV4-1 to TRBJ2-7; 7 positions match TRBD1. Germline V gene data show CDR1 as MGHRA and CDR2 as YSYEKL. The CDR3 is 14 residues long. V lost 2 bases, J lost 7 bases, and 8 bases stayed unmatched. The CDR3, as DNA: TGCGCCAGCAGCCAAAACAGGGGTGTTTGGGAGCAGTACTTC. It translates to CASSQNRGVWEQYF.

The rearrangement joins TRBV19 to TRBJ2-1; D is perhaps TRBD1 (7 bases). The CDR3 consists of 13 residues. Trimming removed 9 bases from V and 6 bases from J, with 15 bases in between. In germline, CDR1 is LNHDA, CDR2 SQIVND (reference sequence). CDR3 sequence: CASSHRGGNEQFF. CDR3 bases: TGTGCCAGCTCTCACAGGGGAGGCAATGAGCAGTTCTTC.

The V call is TRBV5-4, the J call TRBJ1-2; 10 bases agree with TRBD1. The V and J ends lost 0 bases and 5 bases, in that order; junction bases with no gene match: 7. Germline V CDR1 and CDR2: SGHNT, YYREEE (reference sequence). The CDR3 contains 16 residues. CDR3 sequence (DNA): TGTGCCAGCAGCTTGGAGCGGACAGGGGGGCTGTATGGCTACACCTTC. It is translated as CASSLERTGGLYGYTF.

The chain joins TRBV7-3 to TRBJ2-7; TRBD2 might be the D (6 bases). CDR1 and CDR2 from the germline V gene are SGHTA and FQGTGA. With 4 bases removed from V and 5 bases from J, the gap between germline ends came to 12 bases. The CDR3 length is 13 residues. CDR3 in amino acids: CASSSTGGDEQYV. DNA of the CDR3: TGTGCCAGCAGCTCCACCGGGGGTGACGAGCAGTACGTC.

J is TRBJ2-5 and V is TRBV5-1, with 9 bases aligning to TRBD1. The CDR3 contains 16 residues. Trimming at V came to 3 bases and at J to 3 bases, leaving 9 bases not matched to a gene. Germline CDR1 and CDR2: SGHRS and YFSETQ. The CDR3: CASSSDVRDREETQYF. The CDR3 DNA reads TGCGCCAGCAGCTCCGACGTCCGGGACAGGGAAGAGACCCAGTACTTC.

Here the CDR3 reads CASSSGGSGNTIYF. CDR3 coding DNA: TGTGCCAGCAGCTCCGGGGGGTCTGGAAACACCATATATTTT. V usage is TRBV5-4 and J usage is TRBJ1-3; D perhaps matches TRBD1 (5 bases). The V end lost 3 bases, the J end lost 1 base, and 8 bases lay between the germline ends. This CDR3 comprises 14 residues. CDR1 and CDR2 from the germline V gene are SGHNT and YYREEE (reference sequence).

The V and J genes are TRBV19 and TRBJ2-7; 10 bases are a match to TRBD2. With 5 bases clipped from V and 6 bases from J, the junction kept 10 bases outside the gene matches. Per germline, CDR1 LNHDA and CDR2 SQIVND (reference sequence). The CDR3 extends over 15 amino acids. The CDR3 DNA reads as TGTGCCAGTAGTCTATCTAGCGGGAGTTTTTCCGAGCAGTACTTC. This codes for CASSLSSGSFSEQYF.

CDR3 loop: CASSLWVGTSDEQYF. For the CDR3, the DNA is TGTGCCAGCAGCTTATGGGTCGGGACTAGCGACGAGCAGTACTTC. The V and J genes are TRBV7-9 and TRBJ2-7, with 10 bases matching TRBD2. The CDR3 is 15 residues long. J gave up 5 bases and V 2 bases, and 6 bases lay outside the gene matches. Germline CDR1 SEHNR, CDR2 FQNEAQ (reference sequence).

This chain connects TRBV28 to TRBJ2-7, with D maybe TRBD2 (5 bases). CDR1 and CDR2 from the germline V gene are MDHEN and SYDVKM. V gave up 11 bases and J gave up 1 base, with 12 bases separating them. The CDR3 extends over 12 amino acids. The CDR3 sequence is CASDGGSYEQYF. The CDR3 nucleotides are TGTGCCTCCGACGGAGGATCCTACGAGCAGTACTTC.

The genes are TRBV5-6 and TRBJ1-3, with 9 bases aligning to TRBD1. Unmatched junction bases numbered 5, after V lost 3 bases and J lost 4 bases. CDR3 length: 15 amino acids. Germline loops: CDR1 SGHDT, CDR2 YYEEEE. The CDR3 coding sequence is TGTGCCAGCAGCTACGGGACAGGGCCCGGAAACACCATATATTTT. Protein sequence: CASSYGTGPGNTIYF.